These 17 T cell receptor beta chains were sequenced from one sample in a study of cytomegalovirus exposure and HLA in healthy donors. Researchers ran the PCR with 60 Vbeta and 13 Jbeta primers. Only in-frame clones appear in the TCRdb table, and some are missing; sequencing was by immunoSEQ multiplex PCR. The sample lists fewer than 200,000 clones, approximately 86% seen once, with 1.1% in the top ten. Material for sequencing was PBMCs. Receptors originate from a boy aged 2 to 10 in good health and CMV-seronegative.

This clone was observed a handful of times. V usage is TRBV6-5 and J usage is TRBJ2-5, with 9 bases matching TRBD1. Germline values: CDR1 MNHEY, CDR2 SVGAGI. The V segment lost 0 bases and the J segment 5 bases; nucleotides outside the gene matches: 7. There are 16 residues in the CDR3. The CDR3 spells CASSYSGWGQGETQYF. As DNA, the CDR3 is TGTGCCAGCAGTTACTCGGGATGGGGACAGGGCGAGACCCAGTACTTC.

The chain carries TRBV11-1 and TRBJ2-1; perhaps TRBD2 as D (5 bases). V lost 5 bases and J 7 bases, leaving 21 bases between the germline ends. Looked up from germline, CDR1 is SGHAT and CDR2 is FQDESV (reference sequence). This CDR3 has 16 residues. CDR3 loop: CASSLRDAGGRNEQFF. The CDR3 DNA sequence: TGTGCCAGCAGCCTTCGGGATGCTGGTGGAAGGAATGAGCAGTTCTTC.

The gene calls are TRBV27 and TRBJ2-7, with D possibly TRBD1 on 6 matching bases. CDR3 size: 15 residues. Germline CDR1 and CDR2: MNHEY and SMNVEV (reference sequence). V was trimmed by 5 bases and J by 4 bases, leaving 18 bases between them. The CDR3 is CASSQRQVPLYEQYF. CDR3 bases: TGTGCCAGCAGTCAAAGACAGGTCCCTCTGTACGAGCAGTACTTC.

This chain uses TRBV15 with TRBJ1-4; a possible D gene is TRBD1 (5 bases). CDR1 and CDR2 (germline): LNHNV, YYDKDF (reference sequence). V lost 3 bases to trimming and J lost 7 bases, with 15 bases between them. The CDR3 runs 15 residues. The DNA for the CDR3 is TGTGCCACCAGCAGGAGCCCGGGGGAGGGTGAAAAACTGTTTTTT. Protein sequence: CATSRSPGEGEKLFF.

The chain couples TRBV7-2 to TRBJ2-1; 8 bases agree with TRBD2. The germline V gene encodes CDR1 SGHTA and CDR2 FQGNSA. The length of the CDR3 is 16 residues. V shed 5 bases and J 5 bases; nucleotides not matched to a gene: 11. For the CDR3, the DNA is TGTGCCAGCAGCGCACCTCGGGGGGGGGCCCACAATGAGCAGTTCTTC. Its translation: CASSAPRGGAHNEQFF.

The chain links TRBV25-1 to TRBJ1-2; unclear D gene. Germline CDR1 is MGHDK and CDR2 is SYGVNS. The CDR3 extends over 16 amino acids. The V end lost 2 bases, the J end lost 6 bases, and 19 bases lay between the germline ends. The CDR3 protein is CASSESLGLMGDGYTF. The CDR3, as DNA: TGTGCCAGCAGTGAAAGTTTGGGTTTGATGGGAGATGGCTACACCTTC.

As regards this clone: The same CDR3 is also encoded by other DNA sequences in this sample. The chain links TRBV29-1 to TRBJ1-1; D not certain. V lost 1 base and J 7 bases, leaving 10 bases between the germline ends. Germline V gene lookup returns CDR1 SQVTM and CDR2 ANQGSEA. This CDR3 is 12 amino acids long. The DNA for the CDR3 is TGCAGCGTTGAAGGGAGGCAAGGTGAAGCTTTCTTT. Translated, it gives CSVEGRQGEAFF. Full variable domain (rest looked up from reference TRBV29-1 and TRBJ1-1): SAVISQKPSRDICQRGTSLTIQCQVDSQVTMMFWYRQQPGQSLTLIATANQGSEATYESGFVIDKFPISRPNLTFSTLTVSNMSPEDSSIYLCSVEGRQGEAFFGQGTRLTVV.

The chain uses TRBV7-3 and TRBJ2-2; 7 nucleotides match TRBD2. Losses at the gene ends were 5 bases for V and 5 bases for J; bases not matched to a gene: 8. Per germline, CDR1 SGHTA and CDR2 FQGTGA. This CDR3 region has 15 residues. The CDR3 loop is CASSPTGGRTGELFF. The CDR3 DNA reads as TGTGCCAGCAGCCCAACGGGGGGACGGACCGGGGAGCTGTTTTTT.

The chain couples TRBV4-1 to TRBJ2-1; the match to TRBD2 covers 10 bases. The CDR3 totals 15 residues. CDR1 and CDR2 (germline): MGHRA, YSYEKL. V lost 2 bases, J lost 3 bases, and 1 base stayed unmatched. The CDR3 is CASSQQRGGYNEQFF. CDR3 nucleotides: TGCGCCAGCAGCCAACAGCGGGGGGGCTACAATGAGCAGTTCTTC.

This rearrangement joins TRBV5-1 to TRBJ2-5, with D uncertain. The J call may be faulty, since TRBJ2-7 better matches the DNA end. Germline V lookup: CDR1 SGHRS, CDR2 YFSETQ. The CDR3 contains 13 residues. CDR3 in DNA: TGCGCCAGCAGCCCAGGTCAAGACTACGAGCAGTACTTC. It yields the protein CASSPGQDYEQYF.

This rearrangement joins TRBV19 to TRBJ2-5, with D possibly being TRBD1 (6 bases). Germline V gives CDR1 LNHDA, CDR2 SQIVND (reference sequence). Trimming shortened V by 6 bases and J by 3 bases, and 14 bases separated the two germline ends. The CDR3 length is 14 residues. CDR3 amino acids: CASSSGVLEETQYF. The CDR3 coding sequence is TGTGCCAGTAGCTCAGGGGTTCTGGAAGAGACCCAGTACTTC. The full variable domain, completed using reference TRBV19 and TRBJ2-5, is DGGITQSPKYLFRKEGQNVTLSCEQNLNHDAMYWYRQDPGQGLRLIYYSQIVNDFQKGDIAEGYSVSREKKESFPLTVTSAQKNPTAFYLCASSSGVLEETQYFGPGTRLLVL.

The rearrangement uses TRBV10-3 and TRBJ2-3; D may be TRBD1 (5 bases). Germline CDR1 reads ENHRY; CDR2 reads SYGVKD. Trimming cost V 3 bases and J 4 bases, with 14 bases left between them. This CDR3 has 15 residues. For the CDR3, the DNA is TGTGCCATCAGTGACTCAGGGTCCCTCTCAGATACGCAGTATTTT. Residues: CAISDSGSLSDTQYF.

This chain connects TRBV7-9 to TRBJ1-4; D is possibly TRBD1 (6 bases). The CDR3 totals 15 residues. The germline V gene encodes CDR1 SEHNR and CDR2 FQNEAQ (reference sequence). Between the trimmed V and J ends, which lost 6 bases and 9 bases, there was a span of 20 bases. CDR3 amino acids: CASRQQGDGSKKLFF. CDR3 nucleotides: TGTGCCAGCAGACAACAGGGTGATGGTTCGAAAAAACTGTTTTTT. The full variable domain, in which reference TRBV7-9 and TRBJ1-4 provide the parts outside the CDR3, is DTGVSQNPRHKITKRGQNVTFRCDPISEHNRLYWYRQTLGQGPEFLTYFQNEAQLEKSRLLSDRFSAERPKGSFSTLEIQRTEQGDSAMYLCASRQQGDGSKKLFFGSGTQLSVL.

The J gene is TRBJ2-5, the V gene TRBV5-1; D might be TRBD1 (7 bases). Trimming took 3 bases from V and 1 from J, leaving 10 bases between them. Germline V gives CDR1 SGHRS, CDR2 YFSETQ. The length of the CDR3 is 14 residues. The CDR3 reads CASSWRDSQETQYF. In DNA, the CDR3 is TGCGCCAGCAGCTGGCGGGACAGCCAAGAGACCCAGTACTTC. Complete variable domain (other parts from reference TRBV5-1 and TRBJ2-5): KAGVTQTPRYLIKTRGQQVTLSCSPISGHRSVSWYQQTPGQGLQFLFEYFSETQRNKGNFPGRFSGRQFSNSRSEMNVSTLELGDSALYLCASSWRDSQETQYFGPGTRLLVL.

V gene TRBV6-1 combines with J gene TRBJ1-3; 7 nucleotides line up with TRBD1. J gave up 0 bases and V 5 bases, and 4 bases lay outside the gene matches. The V gene's germline CDR1 is MNHNS and CDR2 SASEGT. CDR3 length equals 15 residues. The CDR3 sequence: CASSSGTVSGNTIYF. CDR3 bases: TGTGCCAGCAGTTCCGGGACAGTCTCTGGAAACACCATATATTTT.

This chain uses TRBV28 with TRBJ2-7; TRBD2 matches at 8 bases. The germline gives CDR1 MDHEN, CDR2 SYDVKM. J gave up 3 bases and V 7 bases, and 5 bases lay outside the gene matches. CDR3 size: 13 residues. CDR3 sequence reads: CASKTSGDYEQYF. CDR3 bases: TGTGCCAGCAAAACTAGCGGCGACTACGAGCAGTACTTC.

V usage is TRBV27 and J usage is TRBJ1-5; D might be TRBD1 (5 bases). The V and J ends lost 7 bases and 1 base respectively, with 11 bases between them. CDR3 size: 14 residues. The germline CDR1 and CDR2 sequences are MNHEY and SMNVEV (reference sequence). Written as DNA, the CDR3 is TGTGCCAGCAACGGACACCGAAGCAATCAGCCCCAGCATTTT. Amino acid sequence: CASNGHRSNQPQHF.